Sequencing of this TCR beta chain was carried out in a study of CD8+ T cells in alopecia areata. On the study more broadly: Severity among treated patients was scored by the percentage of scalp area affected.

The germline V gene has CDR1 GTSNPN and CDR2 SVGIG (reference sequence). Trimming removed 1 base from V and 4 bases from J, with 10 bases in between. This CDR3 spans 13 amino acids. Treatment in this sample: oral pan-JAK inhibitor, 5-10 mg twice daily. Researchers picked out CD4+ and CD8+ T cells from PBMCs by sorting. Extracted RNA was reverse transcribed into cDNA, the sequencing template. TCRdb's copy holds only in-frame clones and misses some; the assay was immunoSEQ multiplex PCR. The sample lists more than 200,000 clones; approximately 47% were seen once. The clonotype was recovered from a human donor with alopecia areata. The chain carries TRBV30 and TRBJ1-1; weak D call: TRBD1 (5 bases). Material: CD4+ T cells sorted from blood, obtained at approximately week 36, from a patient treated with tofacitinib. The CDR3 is CAWSGQISTEAFF. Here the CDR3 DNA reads TGTGCCTGGAGTGGACAGATCTCCACTGAAGCTTTCTTT.